This T cell receptor beta chain was captured by sequencing in a study of T cells in Graves' hyperthyroidism and ophthalmopathy. Background on the study: Staff took peripheral blood when the initial diagnosis was made, before any treatment began. Regarding the study as a whole: The model foresaw ophthalmopathy a median around 6 months prior to onset.

Comment on this clonotype: As yet, its antigen is unknown. This could be a read error, since a much larger clone is one nucleotide away.

Patients aged 18 to 65 had newly diagnosed hyperthyroidism lasting under 2 months. Exclusion of a patient resulted from uncontrolled infection, other autoimmune disease, pregnancy or lactation. RNA transcripts yielded amplified TCR beta CDR3 regions. With the HTBI primer set, the TCR CDR3 went through a first round of RT-PCR. Using its own MiXCR run on the multiplex PCR reads, TCRdb lists one record per CDR3 protein. In the table there are fewer than 600,000 distinct CDR3 sequences, around 13% of which are singletons. The germline CDR1 and CDR2 sequences are SEHNR and FQNEAQ (reference sequence). This CDR3 is 12 amino acids long.

The chain combines TRBV7-9 with TRBJ2-5, with 7 bases matching TRBD2. The sample taken for sequencing was blood. This receptor was obtained from a woman in her thirties or forties with Graves' hyperthyroidism. The CDR3 DNA is TGTCCCAGCAGCTTATCGGGGGGAAGGAAGTACTTC. This gives the protein CPSSLSGGRKYF.